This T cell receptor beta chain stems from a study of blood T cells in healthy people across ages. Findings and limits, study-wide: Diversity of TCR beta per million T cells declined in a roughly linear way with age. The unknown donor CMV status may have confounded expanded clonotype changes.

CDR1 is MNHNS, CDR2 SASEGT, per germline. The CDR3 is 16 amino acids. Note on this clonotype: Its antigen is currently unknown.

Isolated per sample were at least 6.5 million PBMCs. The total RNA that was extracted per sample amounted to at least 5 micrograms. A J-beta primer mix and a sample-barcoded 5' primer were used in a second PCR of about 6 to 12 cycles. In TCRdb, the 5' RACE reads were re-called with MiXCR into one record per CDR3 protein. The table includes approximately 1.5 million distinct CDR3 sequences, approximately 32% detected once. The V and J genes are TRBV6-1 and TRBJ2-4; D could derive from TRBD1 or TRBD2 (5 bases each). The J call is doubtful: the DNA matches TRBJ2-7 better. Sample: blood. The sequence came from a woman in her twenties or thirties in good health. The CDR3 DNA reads TGTGCCAGCAGTGAACATTGGGGGACGGGCGGGCACGAGCAGTACTTC. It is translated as CASSEHWGTGGHEQYF.